What follows are 8 T cell receptor beta chains derived from one specimen sequenced in a study of OX40 agonist ivuxolimab in advanced cancers. Assay used: immunoSEQ multiplex PCR; TCRdb lists only in-frame clones, some missing. Here the sample spans around 43,000 clones, about nine tenths being singletons. Source: CD4+ or CD8+ T cells sorted from blood, taken in a trial of the OX40 agonist ivuxolimab. The receptors originated from an adult with an advanced solid tumor such as melanoma, head and neck, liver or kidney cancer.

V usage is TRBV5-6 and J usage is TRBJ2-5; no reliable D call. This CDR3 spans 15 amino acids. V was trimmed by 0 bases and J by 5 bases, leaving 14 bases between them. Germline V gives CDR1 SGHDT, CDR2 YYEEEE. This CDR3 reads CASSLGRQGLETQYF. The CDR3 DNA sequence: TGTGCCAGCAGCTTGGGTCGACAAGGGTTGGAGACCCAGTACTTC.

This sequence joins TRBV5-5 and TRBJ1-1, with TRBD1 matching over 9 bases. The CDR3 runs 15 residues. From germline, CDR1 is SGHKS and CDR2 YYEKEE (reference sequence). The ends lost 0 bases at V and 3 bases at J; junction bases unmatched: 3. The CDR3: CASSLAGQGYTEAFF. The CDR3 DNA reads TGTGCCAGCAGCTTGGCGGGACAGGGTTACACTGAAGCTTTCTTT.

The chain employs TRBV6-5 and TRBJ2-5, with 8 positions matching TRBD1. The J call is in doubt because the DNA end fits TRBJ2-7 better. The CDR3 loop spans 15 amino acids. The germline CDR1 and CDR2 sequences are MNHEY and SVGAGI. The CDR3 loop is CASSYGDRTSYEQYF. CDR3 coding DNA: TGTGCCAGCAGTTACGGGGACAGGACTTCCTACGAGCAGTACTTC.

J is TRBJ1-2 and V is TRBV6-5, with unresolved D. CDR1 is MNHEY and CDR2 is SVGAGI in the germline V gene. V was clipped by 4 bases and J by 2 bases, with 11 bases between them. The CDR3 has 14 amino acids. CDR3 region: CASSSSPQNYGYTF. In DNA, the CDR3 is TGTGCCAGCAGTTCGTCCCCACAAAACTATGGCTACACCTTC.

CDR3 DNA sequence: TGTGCCACCGAGACAGGGGGTAGGACCGGGGAGCTGTTTTTT. Translated, it gives CATETGGRTGELFF. The chain couples TRBV28 to TRBJ2-2; TRBD1 aligns across 9 bases. The germline V gene encodes CDR1 MDHEN and CDR2 SYDVKM. V lost 10 bases and J lost 5; bases outside the gene matches: 8. The CDR3 contains 14 residues.

The chain combines TRBV5-4 with TRBJ1-3, with a possible D match to TRBD1 (5 bases). Trimming pared 0 bases from V and 3 bases from J, leaving 10 bases between. The germline gives CDR1 SGHNT, CDR2 YYREEE (reference sequence). The CDR3 covers 15 residues. CDR3 sequence (DNA): TGTGCCAGCAGCTTGGAGATGGGGGATGGAAACACCATATATTTT. This encodes CASSLEMGDGNTIYF.

The V gene is TRBV6-5, the J gene TRBJ1-1; D is possibly TRBD1 (5 bases). V was cut by 7 bases and J by 8 bases, with 8 bases left in between. Looked up from germline, CDR1 is MNHEY and CDR2 is SVGAGI. The CDR3 spans 10 residues. Written as DNA, the CDR3 is TGTGCCAGCACGGAGGGGGAAGCTTTCTTT. Translated, it gives CASTEGEAFF.

This chain links TRBV7-2 with TRBJ1-1, with TRBD1 matching 9 bases. V shed 6 bases and J 4 bases; nucleotides not matched to a gene: 9. Germline V gives CDR1 SGHTA, CDR2 FQGNSA. The CDR3 loop spans 15 amino acids. CDR3 in amino acids: CASRVTTGGITEAFF. DNA for the CDR3: TGTGCCAGCAGAGTTACGACAGGGGGTATCACTGAAGCTTTCTTT.